The T cell receptor beta chain under discussion was sequenced for a study of T-cell reconstitution after alpha-beta-depleted transplantation in children (dated by TCRdb to the mid-2010s). Looking at the study overall: Using TCR repertoire profiling, the study quantitatively followed how T-cell immune reconstitution unfolded in children after TCRalphabeta/CD19-depleted allogeneic hematopoietic cell transplantation. Overall study outcomes, separate from this receptor: Over subsequent months, a decline in hyperexpanded clone frequencies was noted, and after one year, T-cell counts and TCRbeta diversity were mostly ascribed to newly produced T cells. About two months after transplant, the apparently early recovery of alphabetaT-cell counts reportedly depended on just several hundred clones that had expanded rapidly and came from non-depleted graft cells. In some patients, high TCRbeta diversity at day 60 was attributed to recipient T cells and intrathymic progenitors that had survived conditioning.

The CDR3, cysteine through phenylalanine, is 17 amino acids long. The kept DNA is CDR3 alone, 51 bases in frame from the first base. CDR1 and CDR2 (GTSNPN, SVGIG) derive from the germline V gene (reference sequence). Trimming accounts for 4 bases at V and 0 bases at J, while the number of junction bases matched to no gene is 8. Taken with the paper, the label for treatment or condition translates to: allogeneic hematopoietic cell transplantation with graft depleted of TCRalphabeta T cells and CD19 B cells. Transplant recipients were children who received TCRalphabeta/CD19-depleted allogeneic hematopoietic cell grafts. Ten or more counts support this clonotype. Its antigen is currently not known. Base qualities are not recorded, but no much larger clone differs from it by a single base. Receptor amplification or capture employed PCR. Sequencer: Illumina HiSeq 2500. Molecular barcoding was employed in the preparation of TCR libraries, with unique molecular identifiers being used to normalize TCRbeta repertoire quantification. The raw public reads went through TCRdb reprocessing: fastp at Q25, MiXCR clone calling, in-frame beta chains kept. Each record represents a unique CDR3 protein, reported with the most common genes and DNA among its rows. Here the sample has some 150,000 distinct CDR3 sequences; around 8.8% occur a single time. The ten largest clonotypes hold about a sixth of the sample.

The TCR sequence derives from a female patient aged 2-15 years who had a stem cell transplant for congenital amegakaryocytic thrombocytopenia, so the T cells may come from the graft donor. The sample consisted of PBMCs, mostly from graft donor cells, taken 180 days after TCRalphabeta/CD19-depleted stem cell transplant. This receptor chain uses TRBV30 and TRBJ2-1, with 11 bases aligning to TRBD2. The DNA reads TGTGCCTGGAAGGCTAGCGGGGGGCGGATCTCCTACAATGAGCAGTTCTTC. Translated, this gives CAWKASGGRISYNEQFF.